Below, 4 T cell receptor beta chains from the same sample are listed, as sequenced in a study of blood T cell repertoires in COVID-19. Profiled with immunoSEQ multiplex PCR; TCRdb holds only in-frame clones, not every one. The sample includes about 90,000 clones, over 70% of them seen just once. Sequenced input: peripheral blood. The origin of the receptors is an older man with active or convalescent COVID-19.

The V gene is TRBV15, the J gene TRBJ2-5, with D unclear. Germline V gene data show CDR1 as LNHNV and CDR2 as YYDKDF (reference sequence). Trimming removed 1 base at V and 5 bases at J, with 8 bases between. The CDR3 totals 13 residues. The CDR3: CATSRVYRETQYF. CDR3 nucleotides: TGTGCCACCAGCAGAGTCTACCGGGAGACCCAGTACTTC.

This clone has a count of ten or more. This rearrangement joins TRBV5-6 to TRBJ2-7, with TRBD2 matching over 11 bases. V lost 2 bases and J lost 2; bases outside the gene matches: 6. Germline V lookup: CDR1 SGHDT, CDR2 YYEEEE. This CDR3 contains 16 residues. The chain's CDR3 is CASSFSTSGEAYEQYF. The DNA for the CDR3 is TGTGCCAGCAGCTTCTCGACTAGCGGGGAGGCCTACGAGCAGTACTTC.

The V gene is TRBV12-3 or TRBV12-4, the J gene TRBJ2-1; no clear D gene. V lost 6 bases, J lost 0 bases, and 6 bases lay in between. The CDR3 runs to 13 residues. The CDR3 sequence: CASRDSSYNEQFF. In DNA, the CDR3 is TGTGCCAGCAGAGATAGCTCCTACAATGAGCAGTTCTTC.

The CDR3 is CSVPIAGGPGEQYF. The DNA of the CDR3 is TGCAGCGTTCCAATAGCGGGGGGGCCAGGGGAGCAGTACTTC. This chain uses TRBV29-1 with TRBJ2-7; TRBD2 aligns across 11 bases. CDR3 length equals 14 residues. Trimming at V came to 5 bases and at J to 7 bases, leaving 10 bases not matched to a gene. CDR1 is SQVTM, CDR2 ANQGSEA, per germline.